A single sample gave rise to the 19 T cell receptor beta chains below, sequenced in a study of T-cell reconstitution after alpha-beta-depleted transplantation in children. During its preparation, the TCRbeta library received unique molecular identifiers. Each CDR3 protein is one row after TCRdb ran MiXCR on the PCR reads. The data contain about 830,000 distinct CDR3 sequences, approximately 15% of them seen just once; the ten biggest clones take up roughly 5%. Sequencing was performed on PBMCs, mostly from graft donor cells, taken 360 days after TCRalphabeta/CD19-depleted stem cell transplant. These TCRs come from a male patient aged 10 to 17 who had a stem cell transplant for acute lymphoblastic leukemia, so the T cells may come from the graft donor.

This clonotype appeared a few times. This chain links TRBV21-1 with TRBJ2-7; the table assigns TRBD2, which was not confirmed against the DNA. TRBV21-1 is reported as a pseudogene. This CDR3 spans 15 amino acids. The CDR3 protein is CASSSRLAGDYEQYF. The CDR3 DNA reads TGTGCCAGCAGCTCCCGCCTAGCGGGAGACTACGAGCAGTACTTC.

This clonotype was seen more than once but under ten times. The chain uses TRBV20-1 and TRBJ1-2; the match to TRBD1 covers 7 bases. Per the germline V gene, CDR1 is DFQATT and CDR2 is SNEGSKA (reference sequence). The CDR3 has 12 amino acids. J lost 4 bases, V lost 6 bases, and 5 bases had no gene match. CDR3 sequence (DNA): TGCAGTGCACACTCAGGGGGCTATGGCTACACCTTC. Amino acids: CSAHSGGYGYTF.

This clonotype was picked up a small number of times. The CDR3 coding sequence is TGTGCCAGCAGTTTTCTAGACAGGGCACTACATCAGCCCCAGCATTTT. It yields the protein CASSFLDRALHQPQHF. This rearrangement joins TRBV28 to TRBJ1-5; 7 bases agree with TRBD1. J was trimmed by 5 bases and V by 3 bases; bases with no gene match: 10. The CDR3 contains 16 residues. CDR1 and CDR2 (germline): MDHEN, SYDVKM.

Ten or more counts support this clonotype. This rearrangement joins TRBV5-1 to TRBJ2-1, with 7 bases fitting TRBD1. V was pared by 5 bases and J by 1 base, with 9 bases of the junction left unmatched. Germline CDR1 SGHRS, CDR2 YFSETQ. The CDR3 has 16 amino acids. As DNA, the CDR3 is TGCGCCAGCAGGGGCAGGGGGATAGGGTCCTACAATGAGCAGTTCTTC. Encoded protein: CASRGRGIGSYNEQFF.

A few counts support this clonotype. The chain carries TRBV20-1 and TRBJ2-1, with TRBD2 identical over 13 bases. CDR1 is DFQATT and CDR2 is SNEGSKA in the germline V gene (reference sequence). The CDR3 extends over 14 amino acids. V lost 3 bases, J lost 8 bases, and 4 bases stayed unmatched. CDR3 nucleotide sequence: TGCAGTGCTAGTTCACTAGCGGGGGGGTATGAGCAGTTCTTC. It is translated as CSASSLAGGYEQFF.

The genes are TRBV12-3 or TRBV12-4 and TRBJ2-7; maybe TRBD2 (6 bases). V was clipped by 4 bases and J by 6 bases, with 13 bases between them. This CDR3 contains 13 residues. Written as DNA, the CDR3 is TGTGCCAGCAGTTCTAGGGTAGCGGCCGAGCAGTACTTC. Its protein product is CASSSRVAAEQYF.

This clonotype has more than one count but fewer than ten. This chain joins TRBV5-8 and TRBJ2-3; maybe TRBD1 (5 bases). With 5 bases removed from V and 7 bases from J, the gap between germline ends came to 11 bases. The CDR3 spans 12 residues. Germline V CDR1 and CDR2: SGHTS, YDEGEE. The chain's CDR3 is CASRLQGNTQYF. The CDR3 DNA is TGTGCCAGCAGACTTCAGGGAAATACGCAGTATTTT.

The genes are TRBV7-2 and TRBJ1-1; a weak D match, TRBD1 (6 bases). Germline loops: CDR1 SGHTA, CDR2 FQGNSA. The CDR3 runs to 13 residues. V lost 8 bases and J 0 bases, leaving 10 bases between the germline ends. The CDR3 protein is CASAQGMNTEAFF. The CDR3 nucleotides read TGTGCCAGCGCCCAGGGGATGAACACTGAAGCTTTCTTT.

This clonotype appeared a few times. This chain uses TRBV29-1 with TRBJ2-2; no reliable D call. Trimming stripped 7 bases from V and 0 bases from J, with 12 bases between. Germline V gene sequence: CDR1 SQVTM, CDR2 ANQGSEA. The CDR3 has 14 amino acids. Here the CDR3 reads CSAELGTNTGELFF. CDR3 sequence (DNA): TGCAGCGCGGAACTGGGAACGAACACCGGGGAGCTGTTTTTT.

Only a few counts were recorded for this clonotype. The chain is built from TRBV20-1 and TRBJ2-3, with a possible D match to TRBD2 (6 bases). Germline CDR1 DFQATT, CDR2 SNEGSKA (reference sequence). This CDR3 spans 18 amino acids. Trimming took 5 bases from V and 7 from J, leaving 31 bases between them. DNA for the CDR3: TGCAGTGCTTCCGGGACTCGCTCCCAGCGGCATGTCATATATACGCAGTATTTT. Its protein product is CSASGTRSQRHVIYTQYF.

This chain connects TRBV29-1 to TRBJ2-1; the D is unclear. The V gene's germline CDR1 is SQVTM and CDR2 ANQGSEA. Trimming left V 2 bases short and J 5 bases short, with 4 bases between. This CDR3 comprises 11 residues. CDR3 sequence (DNA): TGCAGCGTTGAATTGGACAATGAGCAGTTCTTC. Its translation: CSVELDNEQFF.

The V and J genes are TRBV5-1 and TRBJ2-7; 11 bases are a match to TRBD2. Germline CDR1 reads SGHRS; CDR2 reads YFSETQ. CDR3 length: 16 residues. V lost 3 bases and J lost 3; bases outside the gene matches: 8. The CDR3 region is CASSWTSGSIYYEQYF. The CDR3, as DNA: TGCGCCAGCAGCTGGACTAGCGGGTCGATCTACTACGAGCAGTACTTC.

The chain employs TRBV5-1 and TRBJ1-1; D is undetermined. V lost 1 base to trimming and J lost 1 base, with 8 bases between them. Per the germline V gene, CDR1 is SGHRS and CDR2 is YFSETQ. The length of the CDR3 is 14 residues. Here the CDR3 DNA reads TGCGCCAGCAGCTTGAAGAAGGGGAACACTGAAGCTTTCTTT. Residues: CASSLKKGNTEAFF.

This clonotype was seen a few times. The J gene is TRBJ2-1, the V gene TRBV30, with TRBD1 matching 7 bases. After removal of 1 base from V and 9 bases from J, the junction contained 12 bases not matched to a gene. The germline V gene encodes CDR1 GTSNPN and CDR2 SVGIG (reference sequence). This CDR3 is built from 15 residues. The CDR3 nucleotides are TGTGCCTGGAGTGGTGGGGGAGTAGGGGGCGTTGAGCAGTTCTTC. Translated: CAWSGGGVGGVEQFF. Full variable domain (remainder filled in from reference TRBV30 and TRBJ2-1): SQTIHQWPATLVQPVGSPLSLECTVEGTSNPNLYWYRQAAGRGLQLLFYSVGIGQISSEVPQNLSASRPQDRQFILSSKKLLLSDSGFYLCAWSGGGVGGVEQFFGPGTRLTVL.

This clonotype was counted many times. The rearrangement uses TRBV5-1 and TRBJ2-7; TRBD2 agrees at 10 bases. With V trimmed by 5 bases and J by 2 bases, 19 bases remained unmatched. Germline V gives CDR1 SGHRS, CDR2 YFSETQ. The CDR3 has 19 amino acids. Here the CDR3 DNA reads TGCGCCAGCAGTTCCAGGGCCCTAGCGGGAGTTACCCCGCCCTACGAGCAGTACTTC. This sequence encodes CASSSRALAGVTPPYEQYF.

A few counts support this clonotype. The chain has TRBV27 and TRBJ2-5, with D hard to call. This CDR3 contains 11 residues. The germline V gene has CDR1 MNHEY and CDR2 SMNVEV (reference sequence). V was cut by 6 bases and J by 5 bases, with 7 bases left in between. In DNA form, the CDR3 reads TGTGCCAGCAGGATGGCGGAGACCCAGTACTTC. This translates into CASRMAETQYF.

At least ten counts were recorded for this clonotype. J is TRBJ2-7 and V is TRBV15; the match to TRBD2 covers 7 bases. Germline V gives CDR1 LNHNV, CDR2 YYDKDF (reference sequence). Trimming removed 5 bases from V and 4 bases from J; junction bases left unmatched: 11. CDR3 length equals 15 residues. The CDR3 region has the DNA TGTGCCACCAGCTCAGAATCGGGAGGTAGATACGAGCAGTACTTC. It encodes CATSSESGGRYEQYF.

This clonotype was detected a few times. This chain connects TRBV20-1 to TRBJ1-1; 8 nucleotides agree with TRBD1. Germline V gene lookup returns CDR1 DFQATT and CDR2 SNEGSKA (reference sequence). The CDR3 loop spans 12 amino acids. The CDR3 sequence: CASDRGNTEAFF. CDR3 in DNA: TGCGCCAGCGACAGGGGAAACACTGAAGCTTTCTTT.

This clonotype was seen a few times. The chain joins TRBV7-9 to TRBJ2-7; 7 positions match TRBD2. The CDR3 has 15 residues. V shed 5 bases and J 3 bases; nucleotides not matched to a gene: 10. Germline CDR1 reads SEHNR; CDR2 reads FQNEAQ (reference sequence). CDR3 in DNA: TGTGCCAGCAGCGTGACTAGAGCGGGACTCTACGAGCAGTACTTC. Amino acids: CASSVTRAGLYEQYF.